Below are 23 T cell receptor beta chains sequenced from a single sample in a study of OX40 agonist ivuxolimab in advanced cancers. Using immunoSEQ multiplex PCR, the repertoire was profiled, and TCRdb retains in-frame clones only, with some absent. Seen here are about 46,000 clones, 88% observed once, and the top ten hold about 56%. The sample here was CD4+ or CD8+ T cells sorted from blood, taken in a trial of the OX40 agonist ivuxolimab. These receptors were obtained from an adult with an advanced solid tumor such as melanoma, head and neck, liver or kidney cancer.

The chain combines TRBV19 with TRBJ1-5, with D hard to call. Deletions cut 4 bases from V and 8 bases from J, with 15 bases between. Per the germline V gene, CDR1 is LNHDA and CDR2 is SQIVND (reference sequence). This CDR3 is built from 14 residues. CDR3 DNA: TGTGCCAGTAGTAGAGGACGGACCCAGGAGCCCCAGCATTTT. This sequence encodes CASSRGRTQEPQHF.

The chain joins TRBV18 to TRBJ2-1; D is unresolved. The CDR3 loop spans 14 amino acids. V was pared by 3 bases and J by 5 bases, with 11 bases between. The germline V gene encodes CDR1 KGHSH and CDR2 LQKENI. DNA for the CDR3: TGTGCCAGCTCACCCGTTCTTGCGGACAATGAGCAGTTCTTC. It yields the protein CASSPVLADNEQFF.

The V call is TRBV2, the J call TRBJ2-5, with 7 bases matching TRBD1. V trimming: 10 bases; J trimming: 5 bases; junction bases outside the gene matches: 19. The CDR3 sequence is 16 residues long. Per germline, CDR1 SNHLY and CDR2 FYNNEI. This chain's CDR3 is CANVLPARQGRETQYF. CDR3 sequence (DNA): TGTGCCAATGTCTTGCCGGCAAGACAGGGTCGGGAGACCCAGTACTTC.

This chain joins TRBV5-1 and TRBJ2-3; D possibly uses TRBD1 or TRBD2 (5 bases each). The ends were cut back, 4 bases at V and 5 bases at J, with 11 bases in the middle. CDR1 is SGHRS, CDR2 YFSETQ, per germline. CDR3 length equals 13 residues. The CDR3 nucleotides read TGCGCCAGCAGCGCCCGGGACCAAGATACGCAGTATTTT. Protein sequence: CASSARDQDTQYF. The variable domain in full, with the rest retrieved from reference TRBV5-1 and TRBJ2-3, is KAGVTQTPRYLIKTRGQQVTLSCSPISGHRSVSWYQQTPGQGLQFLFEYFSETQRNKGNFPGRFSGRQFSNSRSEMNVSTLELGDSALYLCASSARDQDTQYFGPGTRLTVL.

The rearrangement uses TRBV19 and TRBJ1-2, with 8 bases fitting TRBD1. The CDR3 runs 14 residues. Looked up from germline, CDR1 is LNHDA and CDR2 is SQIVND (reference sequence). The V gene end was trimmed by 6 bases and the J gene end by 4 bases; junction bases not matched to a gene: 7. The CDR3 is CASRVRQGIYGYTF. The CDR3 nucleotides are TGTGCCAGTAGAGTTCGACAGGGGATCTATGGCTACACCTTC.

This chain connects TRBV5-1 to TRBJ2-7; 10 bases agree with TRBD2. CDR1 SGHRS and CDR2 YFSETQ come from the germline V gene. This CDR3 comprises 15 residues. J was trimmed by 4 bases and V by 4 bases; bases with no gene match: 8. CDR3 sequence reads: CASSVLAGGFYEQYF. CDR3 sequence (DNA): TGCGCCAGCAGCGTATTAGCGGGAGGATTTTACGAGCAGTACTTC.

The DNA for the CDR3 is TGCGCCAGCAGCATGAGTGGGGGAAGCTCTGGAAACACCATATATTTT. Encoded protein: CASSMSGGSSGNTIYF. The genes are TRBV5-1 and TRBJ1-3, with a weak D call TRBD1 (5 bases). The CDR3 is 16 residues long. V shed 4 bases and J shed 0 bases, with 14 bases lying between them. Germline V gene data show CDR1 as SGHRS and CDR2 as YFSETQ.

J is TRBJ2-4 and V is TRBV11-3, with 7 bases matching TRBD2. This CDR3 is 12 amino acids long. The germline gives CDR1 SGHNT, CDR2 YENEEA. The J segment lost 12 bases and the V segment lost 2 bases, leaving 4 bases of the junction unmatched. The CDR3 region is CASSLPASGQYF. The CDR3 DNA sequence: TGTGCCAGCAGCTTACCGGCTAGCGGTCAGTACTTC.

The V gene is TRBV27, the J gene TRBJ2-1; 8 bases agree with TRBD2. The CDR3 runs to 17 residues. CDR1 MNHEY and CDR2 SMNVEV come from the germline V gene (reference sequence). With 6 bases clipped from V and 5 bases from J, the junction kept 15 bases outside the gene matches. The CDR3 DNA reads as TGTGCCAGCAGATCCTTCTCCGGGACTAGGGGGGACAATGAGCAGTTCTTC. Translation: CASRSFSGTRGDNEQFF.

The CDR3 coding sequence is TGTGCCAGTAGTAACCACCGGGACAGGGTATCCTACGAGCAGTACTTC. It codes for CASSNHRDRVSYEQYF. The gene calls are TRBV19 and TRBJ2-7; TRBD1 agrees at 9 bases. The germline CDR1 and CDR2 sequences are LNHDA and SQIVND (reference sequence). The CDR3 totals 16 residues. Germline trimming cut 4 bases from V and 1 base from J; bases unmatched to any gene: 8.

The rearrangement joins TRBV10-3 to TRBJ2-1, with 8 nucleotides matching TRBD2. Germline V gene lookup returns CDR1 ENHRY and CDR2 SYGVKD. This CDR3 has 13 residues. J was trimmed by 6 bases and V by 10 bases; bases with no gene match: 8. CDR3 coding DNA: TGTGCCACCCTCCCGGGAGGGGGCAATGAGCAGTTCTTC. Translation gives CATLPGGGNEQFF.

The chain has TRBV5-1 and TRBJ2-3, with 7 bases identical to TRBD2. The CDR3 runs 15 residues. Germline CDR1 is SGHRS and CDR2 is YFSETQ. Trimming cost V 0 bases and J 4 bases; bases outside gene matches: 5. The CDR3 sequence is CASSLGGGPADTQYF. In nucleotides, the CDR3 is TGCGCCAGCAGCTTGGGCGGGGGACCCGCAGATACGCAGTATTTT.

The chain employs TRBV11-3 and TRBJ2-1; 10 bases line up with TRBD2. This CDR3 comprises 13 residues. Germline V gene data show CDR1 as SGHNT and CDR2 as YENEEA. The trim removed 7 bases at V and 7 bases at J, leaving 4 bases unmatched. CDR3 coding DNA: TGTGCCAGCACCCTAGCGGGAGTTAATGAGCAGTTCTTC. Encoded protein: CASTLAGVNEQFF.

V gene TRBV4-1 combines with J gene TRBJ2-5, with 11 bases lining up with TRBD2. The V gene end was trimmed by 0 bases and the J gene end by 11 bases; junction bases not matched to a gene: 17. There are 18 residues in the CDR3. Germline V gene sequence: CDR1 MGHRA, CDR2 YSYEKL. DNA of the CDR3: TGCGCCAGCAGCCAAGAAGGGGGGCAAGGGACTAGCGGTCTGCGGCAGTACTTC. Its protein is CASSQEGGQGTSGLRQYF.

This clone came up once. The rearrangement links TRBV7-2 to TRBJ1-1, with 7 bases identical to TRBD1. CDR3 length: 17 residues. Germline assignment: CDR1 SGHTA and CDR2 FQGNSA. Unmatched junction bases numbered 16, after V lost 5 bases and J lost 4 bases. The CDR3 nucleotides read TGTGCCAGCAGCCGTAAGGGGGCCACCTTTTCAGGCACTGAAGCTTTCTTT. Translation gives CASSRKGATFSGTEAFF.

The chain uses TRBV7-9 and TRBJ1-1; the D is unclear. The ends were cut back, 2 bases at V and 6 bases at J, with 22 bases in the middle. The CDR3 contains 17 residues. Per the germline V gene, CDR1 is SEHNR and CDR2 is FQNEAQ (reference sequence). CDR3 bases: TGTGCCAGCAGCTTAAACCCCCCCCGAGGGTCTGGGGCTGAAGCTTTCTTT. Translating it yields CASSLNPPRGSGAEAFF.

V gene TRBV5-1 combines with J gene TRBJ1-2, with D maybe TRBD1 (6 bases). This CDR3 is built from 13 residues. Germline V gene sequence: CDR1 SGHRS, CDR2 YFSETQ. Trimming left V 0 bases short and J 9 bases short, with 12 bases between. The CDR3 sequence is CASSLVIGQSYTF. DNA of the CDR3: TGCGCCAGCAGCTTGGTAATAGGACAGAGCTACACCTTC. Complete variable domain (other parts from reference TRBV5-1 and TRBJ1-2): KAGVTQTPRYLIKTRGQQVTLSCSPISGHRSVSWYQQTPGQGLQFLFEYFSETQRNKGNFPGRFSGRQFSNSRSEMNVSTLELGDSALYLCASSLVIGQSYTFGSGTRLTVV.

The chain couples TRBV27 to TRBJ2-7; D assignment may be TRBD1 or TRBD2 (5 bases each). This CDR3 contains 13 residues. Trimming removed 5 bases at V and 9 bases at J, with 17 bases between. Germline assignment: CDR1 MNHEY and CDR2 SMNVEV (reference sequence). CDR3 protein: CASSPSYGARQYF. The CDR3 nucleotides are TGTGCCAGCAGTCCCTCTTACGGGGCCAGGCAGTACTTC.

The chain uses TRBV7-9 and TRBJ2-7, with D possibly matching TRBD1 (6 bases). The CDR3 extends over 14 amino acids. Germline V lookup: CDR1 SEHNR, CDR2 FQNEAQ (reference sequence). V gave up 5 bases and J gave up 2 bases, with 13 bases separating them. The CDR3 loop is CASSAPGTPYEQYF. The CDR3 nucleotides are TGTGCCAGCAGCGCCCCCGGGACACCCTACGAGCAGTACTTC.

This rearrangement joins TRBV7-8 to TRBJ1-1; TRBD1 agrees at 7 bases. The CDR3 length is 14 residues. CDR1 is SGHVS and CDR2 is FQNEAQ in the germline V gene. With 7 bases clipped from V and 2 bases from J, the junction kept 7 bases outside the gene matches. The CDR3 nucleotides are TGTGCCAGCACCATAAACAGGGGAAACACTGAAGCTTTCTTT. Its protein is CASTINRGNTEAFF.

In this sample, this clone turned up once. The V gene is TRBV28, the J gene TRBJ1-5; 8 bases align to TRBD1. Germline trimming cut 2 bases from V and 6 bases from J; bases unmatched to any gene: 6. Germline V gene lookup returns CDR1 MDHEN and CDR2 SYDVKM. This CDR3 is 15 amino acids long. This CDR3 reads CASSLGQGYRQPQHF. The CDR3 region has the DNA TGTGCCAGCAGTTTAGGACAGGGTTATCGTCAGCCCCAGCATTTT.

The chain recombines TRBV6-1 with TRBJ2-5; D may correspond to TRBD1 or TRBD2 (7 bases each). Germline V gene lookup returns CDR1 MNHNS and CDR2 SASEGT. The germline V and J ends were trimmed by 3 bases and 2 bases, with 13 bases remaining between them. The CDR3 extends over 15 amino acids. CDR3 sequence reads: CASSEGGTDQETQYF. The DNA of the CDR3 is TGTGCCAGCAGTGAGGGGGGGACAGATCAAGAGACCCAGTACTTC.

CDR3: CASSPRGSTDTQYF. In nucleotides, the CDR3 is TGTGCCAGCAGCCCCCGGGGCTCCACAGATACGCAGTATTTT. The rearrangement uses TRBV7-2 and TRBJ2-3; the D gene could be TRBD1 or TRBD2 (5 bases each). CDR3 length equals 14 residues. V lost 5 bases to trimming and J lost 2 bases, with 11 bases between them. Looked up from germline, CDR1 is SGHTA and CDR2 is FQGNSA.